This TCR beta chain was captured by sequencing in a study of PD-1 blockade in classical Hodgkin lymphoma. CDR3 length: 15 residues. CDR1 and CDR2 from the germline V gene are MDHEN and SYDVKM. Trimming stripped 3 bases from V and 5 bases from J, with 14 bases between. Sequencing used immunoSEQ multiplex PCR; TCRdb keeps in-frame clones, though not all of them. The data hold about 25,000 clones, with approximately 69% observed a single time. Every patient relapsed after autologous stem cell transplantation, and brentuximab vedotin exposure varied. As to this clone: Its target is not known.

General observations from the study: Baseline diversity in complete responders resembled that of newly diagnosed patients. Before treatment, TCR diversity in newly diagnosed patients was reportedly lower than in healthy donors. By C4D1 there was a significant rise in CD4+ TCR diversity but not in CD8+ TCR diversity.

The sample here was peripheral blood mononuclear cells (PBMCs), taken at baseline. The clonotype originates from a human donor with classical Hodgkin lymphoma. This chain connects TRBV28 to TRBJ2-1; a possible D gene is TRBD1 (6 bases). CDR3 amino acids: CASSFKQGNNNEQFF. For the CDR3, the DNA is TGTGCCAGCAGTTTCAAGCAGGGGAATAACAATGAGCAGTTCTTC.